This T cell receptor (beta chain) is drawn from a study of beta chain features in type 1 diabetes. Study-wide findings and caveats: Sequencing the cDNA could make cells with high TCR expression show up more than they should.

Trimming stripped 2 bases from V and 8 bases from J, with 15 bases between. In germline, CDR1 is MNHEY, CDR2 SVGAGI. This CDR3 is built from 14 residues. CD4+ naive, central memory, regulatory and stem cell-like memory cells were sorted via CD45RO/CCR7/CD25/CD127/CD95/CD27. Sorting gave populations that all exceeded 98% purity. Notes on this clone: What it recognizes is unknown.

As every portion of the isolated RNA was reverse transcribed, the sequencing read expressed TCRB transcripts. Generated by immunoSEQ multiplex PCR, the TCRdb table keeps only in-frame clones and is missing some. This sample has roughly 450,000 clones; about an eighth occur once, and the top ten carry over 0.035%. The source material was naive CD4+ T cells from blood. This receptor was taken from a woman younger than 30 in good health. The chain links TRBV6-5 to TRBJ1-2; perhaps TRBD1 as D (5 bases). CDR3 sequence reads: CASSYPGRVGGYTF. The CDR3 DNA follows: TGTGCCAGCAGTTACCCGGGCAGGGTAGGCGGCTACACCTTC.